This TCR beta chain was recovered during a study of T-cell reconstitution after alpha-beta-depleted transplantation in children (dated by TCRdb to 2016 to 2017). Study-level background: Using TCR repertoire profiling, the study followed T-cell immune reconstitution in a quantitative way in children after TCRalphabeta/CD19-depleted allogeneic hematopoietic cell transplantation.

Interpreted using the paper, the treatment or condition label stands for: allogeneic hematopoietic cell transplantation with graft depleted of TCRalphabeta T cells and CD19 B cells. The transplant recipients were children given TCRalphabeta/CD19-depleted allogeneic hematopoietic cell grafts. CDR1 and CDR2 are read off the germline V gene (reference sequence) as SEHNR and FQNEAQ. Between the V and J ends, shortened by 2 bases and 8 bases respectively, the junction contains 7 bases. The cysteine opens and the phenylalanine closes a CDR3 of 12 amino acids. This entry keeps only the CDR3 DNA: 36 bases, framed from base 1. The protocol used for the library was PCR. TCRdb shows the sequencer as Illumina HiSeq 2500. Molecular barcoding was employed in the preparation of TCR libraries, with unique molecular identifiers being used to normalize TCRbeta repertoire quantification. TCRdb took the public reads, trimmed them with fastp at Q25, ran MiXCR for clone calling and kept in-frame beta chains. When rows share a CDR3 protein, they turn into one entry using the most common DNA and genes. Here the sample has more than 90,000 distinct CDR3 sequences; around 10% occur a single time. Under 35% of the sample is taken by the ten largest.

There are a few counts of this clonotype. What this receptor recognizes is not known. No much larger clone is present one base from it, and per-base qualities are unavailable. Results and caveats for the whole study, not just this receptor: The high TCRbeta diversity at day 60 in some patients was ascribed to recipient T cells and intrathymic progenitors that had survived conditioning. Over the following months the frequencies of hyperexpanded clones went down, and after one year T-cell counts and TCRbeta diversity were mostly credited to newly produced T cells. About two months after transplant, the apparently early recovery of alphabetaT-cell counts reportedly depended on just several hundred clones that had expanded rapidly and came from non-depleted graft cells.

The rearrangement joined TRBV7-9 to TRBJ2-4; tentative D gene TRBD1, with 6 bases matching. Specimen: PBMCs, collected before TCRalphabeta/CD19-depleted stem cell transplant. The receptor was derived from a boy aged 2-15 years with acute lymphoblastic leukemia, due to receive a stem cell transplant. CDR3 region: CASSLHRDIQYF. In nucleotide form, the sequence is TGTGCCAGCAGCTTACACAGGGACATTCAGTACTTC.